This T cell receptor beta chain was captured by sequencing in a study of siplizumab effects on memory and regulatory T cells (dated by TCRdb to 2018 to 2020). About the full investigation: The study looked at the effect of siplizumab, an anti-CD2 antibody, on alloreactive T-cell subsets in allogeneic mixed lymphocyte reactions made from human PBMCs. General study outcomes and caveats: Whether proliferating Tregs from siplizumab cultures were suppressive was not functionally confirmed. Because sequences at frequencies below about 10^-5 were poorly captured, only a minor fraction of alloreactive clones could be mapped back to unstimulated subsets. About 75-96% of proliferating CD4+ or CD8+ clones could not be given a naive or memory phenotype. Among mappable alloreactive CD4+ clones, an average Treg-derived fraction of about 69% was observed with siplizumab, compared with 26.9% in control reactions. The cumulative frequency of alloreactive sequences that could be traced back to unstimulated CD4+ memory T cells was significantly reduced by siplizumab. Compared with memory T cells, unstimulated naive T cells appeared more diverse, and naive cells seemed to make a substantial contribution to the alloresponse.

V was cut back by 5 bases and J by 2 bases, leaving a gap of 20 bases between them. CDR1 and CDR2 (MNHEY, SMNVEV) derive from the germline V gene (reference sequence). The CDR3 sequence holds 17 residues, the cysteine and phenylalanine included. The CDR3 DNA has 51 bases and is translated from base 1. Library generation was performed with the immunoSEQ multiplex PCR assay. Some 100,000 TCR templates per sample were assayed by the deep sequencing platform. Genomic DNA extracted from sorted T cells was used for TCRbeta CDR3 sequencing. Regarding the original processing steps: The R programming language was used for the clonal analysis of the TCRbeta CDR3 data. Alloreactive CD4+ and CD8+ clones were defined by comparing unstimulated samples with post-reaction CFSE-low samples. Regulatory or non-regulatory origin was assigned to alloreactive CD4+ clones by matching of sequences to sorted unstimulated Treg and non-Treg repertoires. TCRdb provides this immuneACCESS table in a form limited to in-frame rearrangements. Some clones are lacking; in checked studies, under half of them reflect an unresolved V gene, and why the rest are absent is not known. V, J and clone size reflect that table, while D and trimming were determined from the DNA. For this sample there are 70,000 to 95,000 clones; roughly 93% appear just once. Jointly, the top ten make up 6.5% to 8% of the sample.

Sorted unstimulated T cells and proliferating T cells recovered from mixed lymphocyte reactions were subjected to TCRbeta CDR3 sequencing. Fresh whole blood from more than 8 HLA-typed healthy donors was used as the source from which PBMCs were isolated. As regards this clone: It has no known antigen specificity. Qualities for individual bases were not recorded, and no much larger clone is one base off.

The receptor was derived from a human donor in good health. The chain is made from TRBV27 and TRBJ2-3, and perhaps TRBD2 as D gene, on 6 matching bases. The sample taken for sequencing was CD8+ T cells sorted from blood. The DNA sequence is as follows: TGTGCCAGCAGTCCCACCGCCCCGGGACTTTTCACAGATACGCAGTATTTT. It is translated as CASSPTAPGLFTDTQYF.